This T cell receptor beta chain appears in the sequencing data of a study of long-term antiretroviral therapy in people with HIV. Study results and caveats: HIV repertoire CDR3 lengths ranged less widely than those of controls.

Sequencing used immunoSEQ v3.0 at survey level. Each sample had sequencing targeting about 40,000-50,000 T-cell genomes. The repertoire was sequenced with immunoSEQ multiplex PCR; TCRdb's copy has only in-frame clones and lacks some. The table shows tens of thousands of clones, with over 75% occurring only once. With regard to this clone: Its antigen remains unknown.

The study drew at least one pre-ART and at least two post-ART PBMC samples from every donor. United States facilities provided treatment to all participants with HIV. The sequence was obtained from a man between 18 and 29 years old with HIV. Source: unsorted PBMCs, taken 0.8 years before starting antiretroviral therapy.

CDR3 sequence reads: CANNRRGGSYYGYTF. The CDR3, as DNA: TGTGCCAACAACCGGAGGGGGGGGAGTTACTATGGCTACACCTTC. The J gene is TRBJ1-2, the V gene TRBV6-4; possibly TRBD1 for D (6 bases). The V end was cut by 10 bases, the J end by 3 bases, with 21 bases between. This CDR3 has 15 residues. Germline values: CDR1 MRHNA, CDR2 SNTAGT.